Following are 20 T cell receptor beta chains from one sample sequenced in a study of early T cells in non-severe SARS-CoV-2 infection. TCRdb passed the 5' RACE reads through MiXCR, listing each CDR3 protein once. Here the sample spans 50,000 to 70,000 distinct CDR3 sequences, approximately 6% being singletons. Source: whole blood, taken at baseline. The receptors were sampled from an adult who was a healthcare worker with PCR-confirmed SARS-CoV-2 infection or an uninfected control (not recorded which).

This clonotype was counted at least ten times. CDR3 DNA: TGTGCCAGCAGCCAAGATTACAGCCCCAAGACCCAGTACTTC. Protein sequence: CASSQDYSPKTQYF. The chain combines TRBV3-1 with TRBJ2-5, with no clear D. Trimming shortened V by 0 bases and J by 6 bases, and 11 bases separated the two germline ends. This CDR3 is built from 14 residues. In germline, CDR1 is LGHDT, CDR2 YNNKEL (reference sequence).

This clonotype has ten or more counts. V usage is TRBV28 and J usage is TRBJ1-5, with TRBD1 matching over 7 bases. V was pared by 3 bases and J by 5 bases, with 4 bases of the junction left unmatched. The CDR3 covers 14 residues. Germline CDR1 reads MDHEN; CDR2 reads SYDVKM. Here the CDR3 reads CASSFPDRYQPQHF. In DNA, the CDR3 is TGTGCCAGCAGTTTCCCGGACAGGTATCAGCCCCAGCATTTT.

There are many counts of this clonotype. CDR3 residues: CSARMDSLPYNSPLHF. CDR3 DNA sequence: TGCAGTGCTAGGATGGACAGTCTGCCCTATAATTCACCCCTCCACTTT. The chain carries TRBV20-1 and TRBJ1-6; perhaps TRBD1 as D (6 bases). Germline CDR1 reads DFQATT; CDR2 reads SNEGSKA (reference sequence). This CDR3 has 16 residues. V was shortened by 3 bases and J by 2 bases, with 14 bases between the two germline ends.

In this sample, this clonotype turned up many times. This chain connects TRBV3-1 to TRBJ2-7; D is unclear. The CDR3 consists of 11 residues. Trimming took 5 bases from V and 6 from J, leaving 8 bases between them. Germline CDR1 and CDR2: LGHDT and YNNKEL (reference sequence). DNA for the CDR3: TGTGCCAGCAGCTACGATCTCGAGCAGTACTTC. Translated: CASSYDLEQYF.

This clonotype showed up many times. The V gene is TRBV7-9, the J gene TRBJ1-1, with D uncertain. From germline, CDR1 is SEHNR and CDR2 FQNEAQ (reference sequence). V was clipped by 1 base and J by 1 base, with 7 bases between them. The CDR3 covers 14 residues. The CDR3, as DNA: TGTGCCAGCAGCTTAGGGAGCCGGAACACTGAAGCTTTCTTT. Its protein product is CASSLGSRNTEAFF.

This clonotype was found many times. The chain has TRBV20-1 and TRBJ2-3; 13 bases align to TRBD2. The J segment lost 1 base and the V segment lost 5 bases, leaving 3 bases of the junction unmatched. The germline V gene encodes CDR1 DFQATT and CDR2 SNEGSKA (reference sequence). The CDR3 runs to 15 residues. The CDR3 nucleotides are TGCAGTGCTCCGGGACTAGCGGGGCGCACAGATACGCAGTATTTT. It codes for CSAPGLAGRTDTQYF.

This clonotype showed up just a few times. This CDR3 is CASKASHTSYEQYF. DNA of the CDR3: TGTGCCAGCAAGGCTAGCCATACGTCCTACGAGCAGTACTTC. The gene calls are TRBV2 and TRBJ2-7, with a tentative D call TRBD2 (5 bases). This CDR3 is built from 14 residues. Germline V gives CDR1 SNHLY, CDR2 FYNNEI. V was cut by 7 bases and J by 1 base, with 14 bases left in between.

This clonotype appeared many times. V usage is TRBV6-5 and J usage is TRBJ2-1; no reliable D call. The CDR3 sequence is 15 residues long. Germline loops: CDR1 MNHEY, CDR2 SVGAGI. V shed 6 bases and J shed 3 bases, with 15 bases lying between them. Written as DNA, the CDR3 is TGTGCCAGCAGCGGTGTGACATCTAACTACAATGAGCAGTTCTTC. As protein: CASSGVTSNYNEQFF.

This clonotype showed up just a few times. The chain recombines TRBV29-1 with TRBJ1-2; 9 nucleotides align to TRBD1. The length of the CDR3 is 13 residues. Losses at the gene ends were 7 bases for V and 3 bases for J; bases not matched to a gene: 6. Germline V gene lookup returns CDR1 SQVTM and CDR2 ANQGSEA. The CDR3, as DNA: TGCAGCGCAAGACAGGGGGTCGACTATGGCTACACCTTC. Translation: CSARQGVDYGYTF.

Comment on this clonotype: A single base separates this from a much larger clone, so it may be a read error. The genes are TRBV7-2 and TRBJ1-6; no definite D call. The CDR3 loop spans 14 amino acids. Trimming stripped 5 bases from V and 4 bases from J, with 9 bases between. Germline CDR1 and CDR2: SGHTA and FQGNSA. For the CDR3, the DNA is TGTGCCAGCAGCCCCCTGTGGTATAATTCACCCCTCCACTTT. This sequence encodes CASSPLWYNSPLHF.

This chain uses TRBV20-1 with TRBJ2-7; TRBD2 matches at 12 bases. Germline V gives CDR1 DFQATT, CDR2 SNEGSKA (reference sequence). The CDR3 runs to 13 residues. The J segment lost 7 bases and the V segment lost 5 bases, leaving 6 bases of the junction unmatched. This chain's CDR3 is CSAGLAGNWEQYF. The DNA of the CDR3 is TGCAGTGCTGGACTAGCGGGAAATTGGGAGCAGTACTTC.

This clonotype was counted many times. The chain is built from TRBV28 and TRBJ2-7, with 10 bases matching TRBD2. The CDR3 sequence is 15 residues long. CDR1 MDHEN and CDR2 SYDVKM come from the germline V gene. After removal of 7 bases from V and 7 bases from J, the junction contained 13 bases not matched to a gene. The CDR3 nucleotides read TGTGCCAGCACCCCCGGGCTAGCGGGAGCTAGGGAGCAGTACTTC. Its translation: CASTPGLAGAREQYF.

This clonotype was detected ten times or more. The CDR3 sequence is CASSSGEGNQPQHF. CDR3 in DNA: TGTGCCAGCAGCTCAGGGGAAGGCAATCAGCCCCAGCATTTT. This chain connects TRBV12-3 or TRBV12-4 to TRBJ1-5, with D possibly TRBD1 on 6 matching bases. The CDR3 is 14 amino acids. Trimming pared 6 bases from V and 2 bases from J, leaving 11 bases between.

This clonotype has just a few counts. The V and J genes are TRBV20-1 and TRBJ2-5, with no clear D. With 6 bases removed from V and 5 bases from J, the gap between germline ends came to 10 bases. The CDR3 covers 11 residues. Germline loops: CDR1 DFQATT, CDR2 SNEGSKA (reference sequence). The CDR3 DNA sequence: TGCAGTGCGCTCACTCAGGAGACCCAGTACTTC. Protein product: CSALTQETQYF.

This clonotype was picked up many times. The chain joins TRBV24-1 to TRBJ2-1; either TRBD1 or TRBD2 may fit D (5 bases each). This CDR3 contains 18 residues. Germline V lookup: CDR1 KGHDR, CDR2 SFDVKD. V was cut by 5 bases and J by 1 base, with 20 bases left in between. The CDR3 loop is CATSGSYEGKGSYNEQFF. For the CDR3, the DNA is TGTGCCACCAGTGGGTCGTACGAGGGTAAGGGGTCCTACAATGAGCAGTTCTTC.

In this sample, this clonotype turned up many times. The V call is TRBV27, the J call TRBJ1-6; no definite D call. V was clipped by 4 bases and J by 9 bases, with 10 bases between them. The CDR3 extends over 13 amino acids. Germline CDR1 reads MNHEY; CDR2 reads SMNVEV (reference sequence). The CDR3 protein is CASSSGVRSPLHF. The CDR3, as DNA: TGTGCCAGCAGTTCCGGGGTTCGTTCACCCCTCCACTTT.

There are many counts of this clonotype. This sequence joins TRBV6-6 and TRBJ2-3; 8 bases map to TRBD1. The CDR3 runs to 16 residues. Germline V CDR1 and CDR2: MNHNY, SVGAGI (reference sequence). Trimming took 6 bases from V and 4 from J; bases not matched to a gene: 12. The CDR3 loop is CASSPAFDRGADTQYF. CDR3 nucleotides: TGTGCCAGCAGCCCCGCCTTCGACAGGGGCGCAGATACGCAGTATTTT.

This clonotype was counted at least ten times. The rearrangement joins TRBV6-1 to TRBJ1-5, with D tentatively TRBD1 (5 bases). The CDR3 has 13 amino acids. The germline V and J ends were trimmed by 4 bases and 5 bases, with 9 bases remaining between them. Germline CDR1 and CDR2: MNHNS and SASEGT. The CDR3 nucleotides read TGTGCCAGCAGTGGACAGTCGCATCAGCCCCAGCATTTT. Amino acids: CASSGQSHQPQHF.

This clonotype has a handful of counts. The chain links TRBV29-1 to TRBJ2-5; 7 bases are shared with TRBD1. This CDR3 comprises 14 residues. V lost 7 bases and J lost 6; bases outside the gene matches: 14. In germline, CDR1 is SQVTM, CDR2 ANQGSEA. In DNA form, the CDR3 reads TGCAGCGGTTGCCTGACAGGGAAAGGAAAGACCCAGTACTTC. Translated, it gives CSGCLTGKGKTQYF.

This clonotype has ten or more counts. The rearrangement uses TRBV6-5 and TRBJ2-6, with D perhaps assigned TRBD1 or TRBD2 (5 bases each). V lost 6 bases, J lost 0 bases, and 9 bases lay in between. This CDR3 has 15 residues. CDR1 is MNHEY, CDR2 SVGAGI, per germline. Here the CDR3 DNA reads TGTGCCAGCAGGGGACGTCTCTCTGGGGCCAACGTCCTGACTTTC. Translated: CASRGRLSGANVLTF.